What follows are 8 T cell receptor beta chains derived from one specimen sequenced in a study of vaccination and CD4 T cells after COVID-19. Antigens for these TCRs are unknown. With the Oncomine TCR Beta short-read assay, DNA from cultured CD4+ T cells was sequenced. Each CDR3 protein gets one entry after TCRdb re-called the PCR reads with MiXCR. The data hold some 13,000 distinct CDR3 sequences, with approximately 69% observed a single time. Specified treatment: roughly 11-day PBMC culture with coronavirus spike peptide pools or control peptides (ViraFEST assay). Sequencing was done on a sample of CD4+ T cells from blood, cultured in vitro. The receptors were gathered from a human donor who had recovered from COVID-19.

This sequence joins TRBV15 and TRBJ2-5, with no clear D. V was cut by 2 bases and J by 5 bases, with 9 bases left in between. Germline values: CDR1 LNHNV, CDR2 YYDKDF (reference sequence). The CDR3 is made up of 13 amino acids. CDR3 DNA sequence: TGTGCCACCAGCAGACCACCGGCGGAGACCCAGTACTTC. Translated: CATSRPPAETQYF.

The chain couples TRBV20-1 to TRBJ1-5, with D possibly being TRBD1 (5 bases). Germline-derived CDR1 and CDR2 are DFQATT and SNEGSKA (reference sequence). V lost 0 bases to trimming and J lost 5 bases, with 11 bases between them. The CDR3 spans 14 residues. The CDR3 protein is CSARDGQGDQPQHF. The CDR3 bases are TGCAGTGCTAGAGATGGTCAGGGTGATCAGCCCCAGCATTTT.

The rearrangement links TRBV27 to TRBJ1-6; no clear D. The V and J ends lost 5 bases and 4 bases respectively, with 12 bases between them. CDR3 length: 15 amino acids. CDR1 and CDR2 (germline): MNHEY, SMNVEV (reference sequence). CDR3 residues: CASSPGLDYNSPLHF. Here the CDR3 DNA reads TGTGCCAGCAGTCCCGGTTTGGATTATAATTCACCCCTCCACTTT.

The gene calls are TRBV7-9 and TRBJ2-3; TRBD1 might be the D (5 bases). Trimming shortened V by 3 bases and J by 6 bases, and 19 bases separated the two germline ends. The CDR3 spans 16 residues. Per germline, CDR1 SEHNR and CDR2 FQNEAQ (reference sequence). The chain's CDR3 is CASSFLKGNPPDTQYF. Written as DNA, the CDR3 is TGTGCCAGCAGCTTCTTAAAGGGGAACCCCCCTGATACGCAGTATTTT.

About this clonotype itself: A junction boundary mismatches the germline segment, possibly from a read error. The chain has TRBV6-2 or TRBV6-3 and TRBJ2-1, with 13 bases lining up with TRBD2. Germline V gene lookup returns CDR1 MNHEY and CDR2 SVGEGT. The CDR3 covers 19 residues. The CDR3 bases are TGTGCCAGCAGTGCTATCCCGGGACTAGCGGGGCGCTCCCACAATGAGCAGTTCTTC. Translated, it gives CASSAIPGLAGRSHNEQFF.

This clonotype was found once. J is TRBJ1-2 and V is TRBV11-2; 7 positions match TRBD1. V trimming: 5 bases; J trimming: 8 bases; junction bases outside the gene matches: 11. Germline V gene sequence: CDR1 SGHAT, CDR2 FQNNGV. This CDR3 is built from 14 residues. For the CDR3, the DNA is TGTGCCAGCAGCACCCGACAGGGAAGTCAAGGCTACACCTTC. Translating gives CASSTRQGSQGYTF.

The V and J genes are TRBV27 and TRBJ2-2; D is perhaps TRBD2 (5 bases). This CDR3 comprises 16 residues. Trimming stripped 0 bases from V and 2 bases from J, with 10 bases between. The germline V gene encodes CDR1 MNHEY and CDR2 SMNVEV (reference sequence). The CDR3 loop is CASSLSGGLNTGELFF. CDR3 DNA: TGTGCCAGCAGTTTATCCGGAGGACTCAACACCGGGGAGCTGTTTTTT.

The chain uses TRBV27 and TRBJ2-3; D gene ambiguous. Germline lookup yields CDR1 MNHEY and CDR2 SMNVEV (reference sequence). The ends were cut back, 2 bases at V and 11 bases at J, with 14 bases in the middle. The CDR3 spans 13 residues. CDR3 in amino acids: CASSLQRDRWQYF. The CDR3 coding sequence is TGTGCCAGCAGTTTACAAAGAGACCGCTGGCAGTATTTT.